This T cell receptor (beta chain) was identified during a study of post-analysis software for immune sequencing data. At the level of the study: Relapsing-remitting, secondary progressive and progressive-relapsing multiple sclerosis were all included among the disease courses. Study-wide points: Controls had lower frequencies than patients of five TRBV segments, which included TRBV5-6, TRBV5-1 and TRBV20-1. Significantly lower normalized Chao1 diversity was seen in multiple sclerosis patients than in controls.

This clonotype was found a few times. Its target is not known. Unique-molecular-identifier-tagged TCR beta cDNA libraries were used. Between about 0.9 and 11 million T cells gave rise to some 470,000 cDNA molecules. TCRdb independently ran MiXCR on the PCR reads; one entry per CDR3 protein. The sample lists fewer than 900,000 distinct CDR3 sequences; about 43% were seen once. Germline V gene data show CDR1 as MGHDK and CDR2 as SYGVNS. The CDR3 loop spans 15 amino acids. The V end lost 1 base, the J end lost 3 bases, and 13 bases lay between the germline ends. The sequence came from a girl aged 10 to 17 with multiple sclerosis. Sequencing input: blood. The rearrangement links TRBV25-1 to TRBJ2-7, with D perhaps TRBD1 (6 bases). The CDR3 nucleotides are TGTGCCAGCAGTGAATGGGCAGGGGTAAACTACGAGCAGTACTTC. It is translated as CASSEWAGVNYEQYF.